This T cell receptor beta chain was identified during a study of blood T cells in healthy people across ages. The CDR3 length is 15 residues. Primed by a sample-barcoded 5' primer and a J-beta primer mix, a second PCR proceeded for about 7 to 12 cycles. Every single cDNA molecule received a tag from a template-switch adaptor with 12 random nucleotides. Every sample produced at least 2.5 million CDR3-containing paired-end reads. TCRdb called the 5' RACE reads again in MiXCR, with one record for every CDR3 protein. The sample shows roughly 1,000,000 distinct CDR3 sequences, 20% to 25% of them seen only once. With respect to this clonotype: The junction and the germline gene differ at one end; a read error may be behind it.

These data are also associated with another study on T cells of mothers and their children. That source adds: Second-PCR primer M1S introduced sample barcodes and 2-4 random nucleotides.

The clonotype comes from a girl aged 2-10 years in good health. The chain is built from TRBV12-3 or TRBV12-4 and TRBJ2-3, with D perhaps matching TRBD1 or TRBD2 (5 bases each). Source material: blood. CDR3 sequence (DNA): TGTGCCAGCAGCTTTCTGAGGGGCGCCACAGATACGCAGTACTTT. It specifies CASSFLRGATDTQYF.